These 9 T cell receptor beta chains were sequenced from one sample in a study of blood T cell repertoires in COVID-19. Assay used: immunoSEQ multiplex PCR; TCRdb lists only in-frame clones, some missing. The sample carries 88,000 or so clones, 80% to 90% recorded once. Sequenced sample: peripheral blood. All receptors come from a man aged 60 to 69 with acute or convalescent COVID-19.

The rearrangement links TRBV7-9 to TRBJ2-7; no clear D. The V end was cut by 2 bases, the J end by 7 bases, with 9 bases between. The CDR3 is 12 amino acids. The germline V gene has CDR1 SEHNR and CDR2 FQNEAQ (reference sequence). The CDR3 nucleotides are TGTGCCAGCAGCTTAACCGGGTGGGAGCAGTACTTC. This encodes CASSLTGWEQYF.

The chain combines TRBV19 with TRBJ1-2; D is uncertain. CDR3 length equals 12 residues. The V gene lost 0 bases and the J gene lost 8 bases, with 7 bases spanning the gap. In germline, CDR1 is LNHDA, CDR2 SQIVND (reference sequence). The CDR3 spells CASSIDSRGYTF. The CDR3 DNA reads TGTGCCAGTAGTATAGACTCCCGGGGCTACACCTTC.

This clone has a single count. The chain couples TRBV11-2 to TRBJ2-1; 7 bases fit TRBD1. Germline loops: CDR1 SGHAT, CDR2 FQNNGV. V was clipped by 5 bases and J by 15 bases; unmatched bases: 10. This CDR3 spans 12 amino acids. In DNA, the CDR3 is TGTGCCAGCAGCCCCAGGGGGTATATGGGGTTCTTC. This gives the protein CASSPRGYMGFF.

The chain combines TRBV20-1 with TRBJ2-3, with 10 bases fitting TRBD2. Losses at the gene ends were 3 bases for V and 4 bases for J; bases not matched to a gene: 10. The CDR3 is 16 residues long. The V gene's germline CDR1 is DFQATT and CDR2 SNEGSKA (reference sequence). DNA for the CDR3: TGCAGTGCTAGTTCATGGCTAGCGGGAGTTGCAGATACGCAGTATTTT. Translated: CSASSWLAGVADTQYF.

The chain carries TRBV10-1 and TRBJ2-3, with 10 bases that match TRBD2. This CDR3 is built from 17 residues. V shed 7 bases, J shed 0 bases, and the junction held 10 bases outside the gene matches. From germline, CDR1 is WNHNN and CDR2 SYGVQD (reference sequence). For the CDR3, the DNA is TGCGCCAGCACTAGAATAAGGACTAGCGGTAGCACAGATACGCAGTATTTT. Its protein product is CASTRIRTSGSTDTQYF.

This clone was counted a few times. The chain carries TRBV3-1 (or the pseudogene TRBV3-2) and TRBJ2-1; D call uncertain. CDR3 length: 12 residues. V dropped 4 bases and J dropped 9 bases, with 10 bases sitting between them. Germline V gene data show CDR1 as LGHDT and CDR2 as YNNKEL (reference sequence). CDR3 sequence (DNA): TGTGCCAGCAGCCTTGTGTCTAGTGAGCAGTTCTTC. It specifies CASSLVSSEQFF.

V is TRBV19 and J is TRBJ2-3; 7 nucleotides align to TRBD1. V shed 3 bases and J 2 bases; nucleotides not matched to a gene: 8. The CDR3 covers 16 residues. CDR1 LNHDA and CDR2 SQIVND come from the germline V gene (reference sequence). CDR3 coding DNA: TGTGCCAGTAGTATTTTTACAACAGGGGCCACAGATACGCAGTATTTT. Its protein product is CASSIFTTGATDTQYF.

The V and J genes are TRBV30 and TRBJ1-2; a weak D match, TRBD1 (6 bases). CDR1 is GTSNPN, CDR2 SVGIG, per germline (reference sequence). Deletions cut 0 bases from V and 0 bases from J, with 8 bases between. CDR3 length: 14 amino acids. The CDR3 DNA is TGTGCCTGGAGTGTACAGGGAACTAACTATGGCTACACCTTC. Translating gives CAWSVQGTNYGYTF.

The CDR3 loop reads CASSWGGAAAFF. DNA of the CDR3: TGTGCCAGCAGCTGGGGGGGAGCTGCAGCTTTCTTT. The V and J genes are TRBV7-9 and TRBJ1-1, with D maybe TRBD1 (5 bases). Trimming removed 4 bases at V and 10 bases at J, with 13 bases between. The CDR3 length is 12 residues. The germline gives CDR1 SEHNR, CDR2 FQNEAQ (reference sequence).